This is a list of T cell receptor beta chains from one sample in a study of T cells expressing NK-cell markers. One entry per CDR3 protein, without DNA, is what TCRdb gives after re-calling the 5' RACE reads. The sample spans 450,000 to 600,000 distinct CDR3 sequences; the ten largest clones claim 3% to 4.5%. Sequencing was performed on blood T cells: a sorted CD56 or NKG2C T cell subset, CD4+ or CD8+ T cells, or bulk PBMC T cells (not recorded which). These receptors originate from a man in his late teens or twenties in good health. The CDR3 runs from the conserved cysteine through the conserved F or W.

TRBJ2-3,TRBV3-1,CASSQAYDTQYF
TRBJ2-3,TRBV3-1,CASSRRDPGLALDTQYF
TRBJ2-7,TRBV5-1,CASSSGQVTKGTSYEQYF
TRBJ2-7,TRBV6-2/TRBV6-3,CASSYAIRLRYEQYF
TRBJ2-3,TRBV10-3,CAVAQGDTQYF
TRBJ2-1,TRBV7-2,CASSSNKGSYNEQFF
TRBJ2-4,TRBV4-1,CASSQVSGPGGIQYF
TRBJ1-2,TRBV20-1,CTLGGKAGYTF
TRBJ2-3,TRBV20-1,CSVATGASPADTQYF
TRBJ2-5,TRBV5-6,CASSSVGQQETQYF
TRBJ1-5,TRBV19,CASSIGPGAINQPQHF
TRBJ1-2,TRBV28,CASSLGLEAAYGYTF
TRBJ2-6,TRBV4-2,CASSQARGVGANVLTF
TRBJ2-3,TRBV25-1,CASSPSYTDTQYF